These 4 T cell receptor beta chains were all obtained from the same sample, sequenced in a study of T cell clonality in common variable immunodeficiency. Libraries were prepared by immunoSEQ multiplex PCR; TCRdb keeps only in-frame clonotypes and omits some of them. The profile covers tens of thousands of clones, none occurring a single time. Sequences were obtained from peripheral blood mononuclear cells. These receptor sequences come from a person between 18 and 75 years old in good health.

This clone was picked up many times. The read comes to an end 3 residues before the CDR3 does, leaving the germline J gene to fill in the end. The chain carries TRBV7-3 and TRBJ1-1; D perhaps matches TRBD1 (6 bases). The V and J ends lost 5 bases and 1 base respectively, with 11 bases between them. The germline gives CDR1 SGHTA, CDR2 FQGTGA. This CDR3 has 14 amino acids. The DNA read from the CDR3 is TGTGCCAGCAGCACACAGGGCAGGAACACTGAA. Protein sequence: CASSTQGRNTE. From start to end, the CDR3 is CASSTQGRNTEAFF.

In this sample, this clone turned up many times. Sequencing ends 3 residues short of the CDR3 end; the germline J gene provides the rest. The chain has TRBV20-1 and TRBJ2-7; D unresolved. There are 13 residues in the CDR3. The germline V and J ends were trimmed by 2 bases and 0 bases, with 8 bases remaining between them. From germline, CDR1 is DFQATT and CDR2 SNEGSKA (reference sequence). The CDR3 bases that were read are TGCAGTGCTAGAAGGGCATCCTCCTACGAG. This encodes CSARRASSYE. The CDR3 reads in full as CSARRASSYEQYF.

This clone came up many times. The read ends 3 residues shy of where the CDR3 ends; the end is completed using the germline J gene. The rearrangement uses TRBV20-1 and TRBJ2-3; 13 nucleotides line up with TRBD2. Trimming removed 5 bases from V and 5 bases from J; junction bases left unmatched: 7. Germline V gives CDR1 DFQATT, CDR2 SNEGSKA (reference sequence). This CDR3 is built from 15 residues. The sequenced part of the CDR3 DNA is TGCAGTGCTGGGAAACTAGCGGGGGGGGAAGATACG. Translating it yields CSAGKLAGGEDT. The whole CDR3 protein is CSAGKLAGGEDTQYF.

This clone was seen ten or more times. The read falls 3 residues short of the CDR3 end, and the missing part is taken from the germline J gene. The rearrangement joins TRBV14 to TRBJ1-4; D uncertain. V lost 4 bases and J lost 0, with 12 bases in between. The germline CDR1 and CDR2 sequences are SGHDN and FVKESK. The CDR3 contains 16 residues. CDR3 bases read: TGTGCCAGCAGCCGGTTTCCAGTTGCAACTAATGAAAAA. This encodes CASSRFPVATNEK. The CDR3 as a whole reads CASSRFPVATNEKLFF.